What follows describes a single T cell receptor (beta chain). There is no known antigen for this receptor. No base qualities exist here, and no much larger clone lies one base off it. These data come from a study of T cell responses to AZD1222 COVID-19 vaccine (TCRdb year 2021). Background on the whole study: AZD1222 recipients whose second dose came at about 4 weeks and those whose second dose came at about 12 weeks were combined into one group, since spike-specific TCR depth and breadth did not differ between the two schedules. A total of approximately 240 trial participants underwent TCR sequencing, of whom 207 had received two doses of AZD1222 and approximately 25 had received two doses of the MenACWY control vaccine. Enrollment into the trials was organized by age into subgroups of 18-55, 56-69 and 70-plus years, and those subgroups contained about 160, 30 and 59 TCR-sequenced participants, respectively.

Read against the paper, the sample's time point label means: baseline before first vaccination. The vaccinee samples were drawn from two UK trials, COV001 and COV002, one of which was a single-blind randomized controlled phase 2/3 trial testing AZD1222 (ChAdOx1 nCoV-19) in healthy adults. Trial participant PBMC samples were collected at day 0 and day 28 after the second dose for TCRbeta chain sequencing. The CDR3 regions of human TCRbeta chains were analyzed by immunosequencing. Under the source paper's analysis protocol: Repertoire TCRs were checked for matches against a reference library of SARS-CoV-2-specific TCRs that had been generated using the MIRA antigen-specificity platform. Breadth meant the fraction of unique TCRs that were SARS-CoV-2-associated, whereas depth meant the fraction of total T cells that were SARS-CoV-2-associated. Using the MIRA data, every spike-specific TCR was mapped to the spike region that the TCR reacted to and assigned to either a CD4 or a CD8 class. Log10-transformed breadth and depth values were compared by one-way ANOVA with Sidak's multiple comparisons tests. As stored in TCRdb, this immuneACCESS dataset retains in-frame rearrangements with V and J assigned. A fraction of the clones does not appear; measured against another copy, unresolved V genes explain less than half of the discrepancy, and the remainder lacks a known reason. The V and J calls and clone size are taken from that table; D and trimming were inferred from the DNA. Here the sample has some 200,000 clones; approximately 95% occur a single time. 3.9% of the sample comes from the top ten.

From the cysteine up to the phenylalanine, the CDR3 has a length of 13 residues. Just CDR3 DNA is preserved here, 39 bases in frame from base 1. From a lookup of the germline V gene (reference sequence), CDR1 and CDR2 are SEHNR and FQNEAQ. V loses 1 base of germline sequence and J loses 5 bases, and the interval between the two ends is 8 bases. Summary of the overall study and its limitations: Reportedly, almost half of the unique spike-specific TCRs recognized epitopes lying outside the regions that are mutated in the B.1.351 and B.1.1.7 variants. A significant rise in spike-specific TCR breadth and depth was observed after two AZD1222 doses relative to day 0 and relative to MenACWY recipients. In the small 56-69-year group, the increase in depth fell short of significance, most likely because of low power. Only a handful of AZD1222 recipients were SARS-CoV-2 seropositive at baseline, limiting conclusions about previously exposed vaccinees. The whole spike protein was spanned by vaccine-associated CD4 TCRs, and dominant responses were seen in regions 160-218 and 743-854. Because no samples from the day 14 peak response were available, repertoires could be characterized only after the peak T cell response. Participants were mostly white British, with more females than males. The authors suggested clonal diversity may have been underestimated.

This chain joins TRBV7-9 to TRBJ1-1, with the D gene uncertain. The sequence was collected from an adult in good health. This material consisted of peripheral blood, taken on day 0 of AZD1222 vaccination. The CDR3 protein is CASSLVQATEAFF. The DNA reads TGTGCCAGCAGCTTAGTCCAGGCAACTGAAGCTTTCTTT.